Listed below are T cell receptor beta chains from one sample, sequenced in a study of OX40 agonist ivuxolimab in advanced cancers. Assay used: immunoSEQ multiplex PCR; TCRdb lists only in-frame clones, some missing. The sample yields about 47,000 clones, 80% to 90% seen once. Here the sequenced sample was CD4+ or CD8+ T cells sorted from blood, taken in a trial of the OX40 agonist ivuxolimab. These receptors were collected from an adult with an advanced solid tumor such as melanoma, head and neck, liver or kidney cancer. The CDR3 runs from the conserved cysteine through the conserved F or W. The order of the fields is J gene, V gene, clone size, CDR3 protein. Expanded clones are given a class, and other clones once, few, many or no size at all.

TRBJ2-4 | TRBV7-2 | . | CASSSSGFVAKNIQYF
TRBJ1-4 | TRBV28 | . | CASSFPSTGPATNEKLFF
TRBJ2-7 | TRBV19 | . | CASRRSGTSGREQYF
TRBJ2-7 | TRBV7-9 | few | CASSGSGSPRSYEQYF
TRBJ1-5 | TRBV2 | . | CASRRGEEWGNQPQHF
TRBJ1-3 | TRBV14 | . | CASSPLGTTAGNTIYF
TRBJ2-5 | TRBV5-1 | . | CASSVTSGRGETQYF
TRBJ2-3 | TRBV19 | . | CASSMLGSKTDTQYF
TRBJ2-1 | TRBV27 | . | CATRPGQGKGNEQFF
TRBJ2-7 | TRBV5-6 | . | CASRQTGRSYEQYF
TRBJ2-5 | TRBV2 | . | CASTRLKQETQYF
TRBJ2-6 | TRBV6-1 | . | CASSELGGRGANVLTF
TRBJ1-2 | TRBV27 | . | CASSTESLLGLGYGYTF
TRBJ2-3 | TRBV5-1 | . | CASSSDRYTDTQYF
TRBJ1-5 | TRBV19 | . | CASSFDRGGNQPQHF
TRBJ2-1 | TRBV11-2 | . | CASSSLTGSQNEQFF
TRBJ2-5 | TRBV5-1 | . | CASSLREETQYF
TRBJ2-7 | TRBV19 | . | CASSNPFSWYEQYF
TRBJ1-4 | TRBV5-1 | . | CASRNTGQATNEKLFF
TRBJ1-1 | TRBV5-5 | . | CASSLSHLRTDGSEAFF
TRBJ2-3 | TRBV25-1 | . | CASSDPGPSTDTQYF
TRBJ2-3 | TRBV14 | once | CASSQARGRGTDTQYF
TRBJ2-1 | TRBV10-2 | . | CASSWGAAYNEQFF
TRBJ2-7 | TRBV29-1 | few | CSVESPYEQYF
TRBJ1-5 | TRBV15 | . | CATSRDQGQPQHF
TRBJ2-2 | TRBV6-1 | . | CASSALRGRRDGELFF
TRBJ1-5 | TRBV4-1 | medium-sized | CASSQDLLGPQHF
TRBJ1-5 | TRBV7-2 | . | CASSLVWTAEQPQHF
TRBJ2-1 | TRBV4-1 | once | CASSRDSREGLYEQFF
TRBJ1-4 | TRBV23-1 | . | CASSQPPRSDEKLFF
TRBJ2-7 | TRBV4-1 | . | CASSQGPGWEQYF
TRBJ2-1 | TRBV11-2 | . | CASSSIWGQFF
TRBJ2-7 | TRBV10-2 | once | CASSERRGGAYEQYF
TRBJ1-3 | TRBV6-5 | . | CASSYSSRLGNTIYF
TRBJ2-6 | TRBV19 | . | CASSGRRTGANVLTF